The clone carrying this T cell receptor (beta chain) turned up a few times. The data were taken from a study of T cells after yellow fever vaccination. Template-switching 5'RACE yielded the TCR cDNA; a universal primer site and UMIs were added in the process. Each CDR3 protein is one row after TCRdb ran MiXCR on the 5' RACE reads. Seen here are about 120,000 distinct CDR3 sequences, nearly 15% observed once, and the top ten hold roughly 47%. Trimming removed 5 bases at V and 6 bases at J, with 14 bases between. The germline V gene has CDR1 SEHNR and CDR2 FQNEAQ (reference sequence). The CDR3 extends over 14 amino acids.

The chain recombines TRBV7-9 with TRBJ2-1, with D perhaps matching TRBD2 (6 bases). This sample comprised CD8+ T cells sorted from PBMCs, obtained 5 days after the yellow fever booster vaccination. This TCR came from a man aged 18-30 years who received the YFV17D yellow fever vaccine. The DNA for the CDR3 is TGTGCCAGCAGCGCCCGGGACGGGGGCAATGAGCAGTTCTTC. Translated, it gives CASSARDGGNEQFF.